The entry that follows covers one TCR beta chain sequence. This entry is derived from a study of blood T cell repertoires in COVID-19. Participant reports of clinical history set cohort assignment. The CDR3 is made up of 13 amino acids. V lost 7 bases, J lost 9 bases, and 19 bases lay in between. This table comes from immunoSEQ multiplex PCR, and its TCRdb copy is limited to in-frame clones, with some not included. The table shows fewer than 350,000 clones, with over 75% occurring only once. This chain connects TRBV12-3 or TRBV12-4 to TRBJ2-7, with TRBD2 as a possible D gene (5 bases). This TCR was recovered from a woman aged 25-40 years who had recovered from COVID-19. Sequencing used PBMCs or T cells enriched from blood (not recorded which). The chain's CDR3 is CASKPVSEAGQYF. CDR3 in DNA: TGTGCCAGCAAGCCGGTATCTGAGGCGGGGCAGTACTTC.